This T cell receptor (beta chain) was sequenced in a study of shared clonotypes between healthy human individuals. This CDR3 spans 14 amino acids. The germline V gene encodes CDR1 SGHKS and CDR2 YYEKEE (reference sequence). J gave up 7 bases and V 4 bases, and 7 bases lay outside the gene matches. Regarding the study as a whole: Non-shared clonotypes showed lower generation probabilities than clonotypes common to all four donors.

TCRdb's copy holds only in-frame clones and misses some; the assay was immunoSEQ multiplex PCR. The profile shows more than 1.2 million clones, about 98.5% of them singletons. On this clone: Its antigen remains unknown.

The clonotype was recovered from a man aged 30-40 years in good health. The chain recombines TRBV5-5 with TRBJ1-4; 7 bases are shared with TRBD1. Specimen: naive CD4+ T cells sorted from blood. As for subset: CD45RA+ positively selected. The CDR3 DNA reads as TGTGCCAGCAGCCCGACTGACAGGGTTGAAAAACTGTTTTTT. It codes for CASSPTDRVEKLFF.